This T cell receptor beta chain is drawn from a study of Tregs in tolerant kidney transplant recipients. Study-level findings and limits: This study did not directly address biological reproducibility.

Thawed PBMCs were FACS-sorted into unstimulated CD4+CD25+CD127- regulatory T cells, CD4+CD25- non-regulatory cells, CD4 and CD8 cells. Turning to this clone: No antigen is known for it.

Using immunoSEQ multiplex PCR, the repertoire was profiled, and TCRdb retains in-frame clones only, with some absent. This table has 240,000 or so clones, 65% to 85% appearing once. The source material was CD4+ T cells from blood. The source is a human donor in good health.

The CDR3 spells CASSTWTGVGEQYF. The CDR3 DNA reads as TGTGCCAGCAGCACATGGACAGGGGTGGGTGAGCAGTACTTC. This rearrangement joins TRBV7-9 to TRBJ2-7; TRBD1 matches 9 bases. With V trimmed by 5 bases and J by 7 bases, 9 bases remained unmatched. The CDR3 contains 14 residues. CDR1 and CDR2 (germline): SEHNR, FQNEAQ (reference sequence).